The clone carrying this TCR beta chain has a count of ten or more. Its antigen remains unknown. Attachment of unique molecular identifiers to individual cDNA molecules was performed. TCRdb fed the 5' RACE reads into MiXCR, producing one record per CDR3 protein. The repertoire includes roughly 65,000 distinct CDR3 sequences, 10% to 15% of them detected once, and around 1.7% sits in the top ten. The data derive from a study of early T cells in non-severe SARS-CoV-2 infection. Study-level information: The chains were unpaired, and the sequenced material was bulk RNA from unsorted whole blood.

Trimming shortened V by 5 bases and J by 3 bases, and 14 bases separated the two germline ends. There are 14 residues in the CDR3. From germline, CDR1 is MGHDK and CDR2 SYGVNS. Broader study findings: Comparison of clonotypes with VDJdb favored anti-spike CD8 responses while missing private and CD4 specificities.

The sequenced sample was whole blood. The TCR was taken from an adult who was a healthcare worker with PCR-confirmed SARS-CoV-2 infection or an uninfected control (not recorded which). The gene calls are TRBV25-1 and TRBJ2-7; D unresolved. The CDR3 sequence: CASSPVSKFYEQYF. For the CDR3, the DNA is TGTGCCAGCAGTCCGGTCTCAAAGTTCTACGAGCAGTACTTC.